This TCR beta chain was identified during a study of blood T cell repertoires in COVID-19. Study background: Samples came from the United States, Italy and Spain, spanning acute and convalescent COVID-19. Nucleic acid was either cDNA or gDNA, and it came from T cells, B-cell-depleted T cells, or PBMCs.

Per the authors' pipeline: By means of reference gene primer amplification, nucleated cell counts were estimated. Generated by immunoSEQ multiplex PCR, the TCRdb table keeps only in-frame clones and is missing some. V and J calls and clone size come straight from that table; D and trimming were deduced from the DNA. The sample carries approximately 130,000 clones, 70% to 80% recorded once. The CDR3 consists of 15 residues. The germline V and J ends were trimmed by 4 bases and 1 base, with 14 bases remaining between them. CDR1 and CDR2 (germline): SGHNT, YYREEE (reference sequence). The rearrangement uses TRBV5-4 and TRBJ2-5; TRBD2 is a possible D gene (6 bases). Material: peripheral blood. This TCR was sampled from a human donor in a cohort sampled during active COVID-19. The DNA of the CDR3 is TGTGCCAGCAGCGGCCTGGGGGGTCGCCAAGAGACCCAGTACTTC. Its translation: CASSGLGGRQETQYF.